This TCR beta chain was found in a study of regulatory T cells in long-lasting Graves disease. Combining iRepertoire HTBI primers with Arm-PCR of CDR3 regions, the authors built TCR beta libraries. In TCRdb, the multiplex PCR reads were re-called with MiXCR into one record per CDR3 protein. In the table there are approximately 230,000 distinct CDR3 sequences, around 17% of which are singletons. The CDR3 is 16 residues long. With V trimmed by 6 bases and J by 0 bases, 6 bases remained unmatched. CDR1 is MNHEY, CDR2 SVGEGT, per germline. Stated time point: newly diagnosed GD, antithyroid drugs for less than 3 months. The TCR library used RNA extracted from PBMCs. The table lists this clonotype with many counts.

The source material was peripheral blood mononuclear cells (PBMCs), sampled at new diagnosis, from a patient treated with antithyroid drugs. The chain has TRBV6-2 or TRBV6-3 and TRBJ1-5; 9 bases map to TRBD1. This clonotype was sampled from a female donor with Graves disease. As DNA, the CDR3 is TGTGCCAGCAGGTCCCAACAGGGGGCTAGCAATCAGCCCCAGCATTTT. Translating gives CASRSQQGASNQPQHF.